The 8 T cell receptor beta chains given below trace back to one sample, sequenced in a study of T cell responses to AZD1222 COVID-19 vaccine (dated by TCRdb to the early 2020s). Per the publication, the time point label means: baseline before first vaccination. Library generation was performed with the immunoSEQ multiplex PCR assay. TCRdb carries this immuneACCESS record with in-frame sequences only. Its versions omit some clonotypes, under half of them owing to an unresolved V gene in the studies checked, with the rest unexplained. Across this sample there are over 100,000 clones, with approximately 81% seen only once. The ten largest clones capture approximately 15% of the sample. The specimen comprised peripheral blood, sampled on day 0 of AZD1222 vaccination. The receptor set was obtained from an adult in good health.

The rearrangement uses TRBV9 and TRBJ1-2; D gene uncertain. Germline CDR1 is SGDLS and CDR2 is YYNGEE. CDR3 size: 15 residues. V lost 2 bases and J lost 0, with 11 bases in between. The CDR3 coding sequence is TGTGCCAGCAGCGTCATGGCTTCAGCTAACTATGGCTACACCTTC. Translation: CASSVMASANYGYTF.

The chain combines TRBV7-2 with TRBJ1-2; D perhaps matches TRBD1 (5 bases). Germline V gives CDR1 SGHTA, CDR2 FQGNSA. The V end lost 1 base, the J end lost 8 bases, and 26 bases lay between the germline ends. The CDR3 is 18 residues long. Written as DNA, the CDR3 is TGTGCCAGCAGCTTAGACAGAGCGGGCAGGGAAGGACCCGACGGCTACACCTTC. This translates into CASSLDRAGREGPDGYTF.

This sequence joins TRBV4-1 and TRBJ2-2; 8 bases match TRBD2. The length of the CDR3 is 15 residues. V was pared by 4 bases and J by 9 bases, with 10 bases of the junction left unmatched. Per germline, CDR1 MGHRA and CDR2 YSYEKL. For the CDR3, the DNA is TGCGCCAGCAGCCGTACCGGGGGGGATTTACGGGAGCTGTTTTTT. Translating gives CASSRTGGDLRELFF.

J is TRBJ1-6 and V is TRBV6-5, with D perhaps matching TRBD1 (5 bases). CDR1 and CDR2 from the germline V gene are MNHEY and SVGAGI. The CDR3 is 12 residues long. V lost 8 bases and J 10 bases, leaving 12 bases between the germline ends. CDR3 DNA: TGTGCCAGCTCCGGGGCGGGATCACCCCTCCACTTT. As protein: CASSGAGSPLHF.

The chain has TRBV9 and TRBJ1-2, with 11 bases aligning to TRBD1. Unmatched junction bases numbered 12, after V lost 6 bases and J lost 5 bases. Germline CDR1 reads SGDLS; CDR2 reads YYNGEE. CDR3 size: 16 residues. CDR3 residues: CASTKGQGAGGYGYTF. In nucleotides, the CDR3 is TGTGCCAGCACCAAAGGACAGGGGGCGGGTGGGTATGGCTACACCTTC.

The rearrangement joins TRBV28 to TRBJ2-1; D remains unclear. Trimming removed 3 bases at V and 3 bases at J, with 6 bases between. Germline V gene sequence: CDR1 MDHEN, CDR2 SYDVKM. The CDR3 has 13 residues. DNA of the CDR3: TGTGCCAGCAGTTTGGGAAACTACAATGAGCAGTTCTTC. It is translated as CASSLGNYNEQFF.

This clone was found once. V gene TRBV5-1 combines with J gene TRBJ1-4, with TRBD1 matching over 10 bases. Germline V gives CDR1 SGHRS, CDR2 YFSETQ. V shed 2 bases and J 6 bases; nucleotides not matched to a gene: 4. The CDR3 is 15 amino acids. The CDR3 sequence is CASSLSGTGDEKLFF. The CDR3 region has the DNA TGCGCCAGCAGCTTATCCGGGACAGGGGATGAAAAACTGTTTTTT.

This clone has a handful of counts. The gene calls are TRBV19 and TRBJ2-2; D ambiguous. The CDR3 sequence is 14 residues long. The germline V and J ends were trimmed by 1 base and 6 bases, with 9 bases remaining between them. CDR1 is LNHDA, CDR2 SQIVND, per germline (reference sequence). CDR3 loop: CASSIAPDPGELFF. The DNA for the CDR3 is TGTGCCAGTAGTATAGCCCCGGATCCCGGGGAGCTGTTTTTT. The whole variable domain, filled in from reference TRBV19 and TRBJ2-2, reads DGGITQSPKYLFRKEGQNVTLSCEQNLNHDAMYWYRQDPGQGLRLIYYSQIVNDFQKGDIAEGYSVSREKKESFPLTVTSAQKNPTAFYLCASSIAPDPGELFFGEGSRLTVL.